This T cell receptor (beta chain) was sequenced in a study of T cells in Graves' hyperthyroidism and ophthalmopathy. The hyperthyroidism patients had all been newly diagnosed, and their disease duration was under 2 months. Their ages ranged from 18 to 65 years. Drawn at first hyperthyroidism diagnosis, the blood sample preceded any ophthalmopathy symptoms. This clonotype was detected only once. V was pared by 8 bases and J by 3 bases, with 10 bases of the junction left unmatched. The CDR3 runs 14 residues. The germline gives CDR1 SNHLY, CDR2 FYNNEI. Researchers took RNA transcripts and amplified the TCR beta CDR3 regions from them. A set of HTBI primers served as the primers for a first-round RT-PCR of the TCR CDR3. Each CDR3 protein is one row after TCRdb ran MiXCR on the multiplex PCR reads. Of around 380,000 distinct CDR3 sequences in the sample, approximately 13% were seen once.

The sequencing input was blood. The TCR comes from a man aged 25 to 40 with Graves' hyperthyroidism that later progressed to Graves' ophthalmopathy. The chain carries TRBV2 and TRBJ2-7; 7 nucleotides line up with TRBD1. This chain's CDR3 is CASQPSGGFYEQYF. The CDR3, as DNA: TGTGCCAGCCAGCCTTCAGGGGGTTTCTACGAGCAGTACTTC.